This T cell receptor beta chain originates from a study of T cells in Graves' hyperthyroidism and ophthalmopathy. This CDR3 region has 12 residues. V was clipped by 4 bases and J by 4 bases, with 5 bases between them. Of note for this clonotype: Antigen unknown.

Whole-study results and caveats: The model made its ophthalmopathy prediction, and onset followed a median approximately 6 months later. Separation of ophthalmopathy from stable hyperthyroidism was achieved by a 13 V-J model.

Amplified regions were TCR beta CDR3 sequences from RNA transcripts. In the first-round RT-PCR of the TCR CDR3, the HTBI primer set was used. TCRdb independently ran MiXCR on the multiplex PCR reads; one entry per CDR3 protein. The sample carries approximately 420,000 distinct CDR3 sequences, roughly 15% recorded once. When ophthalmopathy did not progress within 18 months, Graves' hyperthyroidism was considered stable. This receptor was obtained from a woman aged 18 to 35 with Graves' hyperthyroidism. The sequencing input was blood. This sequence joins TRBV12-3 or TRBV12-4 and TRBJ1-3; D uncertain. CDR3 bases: TGTGCCAGCAGTTACCGGGGAAACACCATATATTTT. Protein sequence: CASSYRGNTIYF.